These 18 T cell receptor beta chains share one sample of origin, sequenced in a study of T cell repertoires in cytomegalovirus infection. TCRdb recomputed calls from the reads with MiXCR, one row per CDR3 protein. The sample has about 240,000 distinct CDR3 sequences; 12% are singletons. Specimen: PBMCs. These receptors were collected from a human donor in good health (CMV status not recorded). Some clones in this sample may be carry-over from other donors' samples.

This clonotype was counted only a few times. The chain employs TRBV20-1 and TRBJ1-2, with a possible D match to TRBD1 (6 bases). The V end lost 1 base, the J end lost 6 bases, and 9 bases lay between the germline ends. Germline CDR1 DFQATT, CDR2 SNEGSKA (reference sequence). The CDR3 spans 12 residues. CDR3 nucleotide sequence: TGCAGTGCTAGAGTTACAGGGAATGGCTACACCTTC. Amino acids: CSARVTGNGYTF.

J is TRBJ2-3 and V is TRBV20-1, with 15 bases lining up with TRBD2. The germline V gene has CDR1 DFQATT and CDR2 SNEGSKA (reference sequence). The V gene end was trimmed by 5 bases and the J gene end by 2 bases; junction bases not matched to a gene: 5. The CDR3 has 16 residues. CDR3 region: CSAPGLAGGNTDTQYF. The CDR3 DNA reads TGCAGTGCTCCGGGACTAGCGGGAGGAAACACAGATACGCAGTATTTT.

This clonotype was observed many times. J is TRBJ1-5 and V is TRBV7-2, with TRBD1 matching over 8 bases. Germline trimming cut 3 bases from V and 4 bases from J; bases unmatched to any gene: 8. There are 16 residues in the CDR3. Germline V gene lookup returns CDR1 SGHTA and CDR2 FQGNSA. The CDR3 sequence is CASSFQPGGANQPQHF. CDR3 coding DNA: TGTGCCAGCAGCTTTCAACCAGGGGGCGCGAATCAGCCCCAGCATTTT.

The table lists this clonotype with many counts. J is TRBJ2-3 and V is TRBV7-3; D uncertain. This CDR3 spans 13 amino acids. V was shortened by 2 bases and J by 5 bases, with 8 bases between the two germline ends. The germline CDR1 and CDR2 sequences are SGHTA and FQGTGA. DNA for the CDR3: TGTGCCAGCAGCTTAGATCAAGGAGATACGCAGTATTTT. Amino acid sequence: CASSLDQGDTQYF.

CDR3 loop: CSVETDRDYEQYF. As DNA, the CDR3 is TGCAGCGTTGAAACGGACAGGGACTACGAGCAGTACTTC. The chain is built from TRBV29-1 and TRBJ2-7; 8 bases are a match to TRBD1. This CDR3 is built from 13 residues. V lost 2 bases to trimming and J lost 3 bases; unmatched junction nucleotides: 3. Germline CDR1 SQVTM, CDR2 ANQGSEA.

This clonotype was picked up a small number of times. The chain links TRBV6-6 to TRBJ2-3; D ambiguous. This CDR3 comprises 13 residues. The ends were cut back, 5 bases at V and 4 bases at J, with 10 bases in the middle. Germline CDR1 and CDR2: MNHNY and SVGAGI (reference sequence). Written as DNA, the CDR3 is TGTGCCAGCAGTCCCCAGTTCGCAGATACGCAGTATTTT. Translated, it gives CASSPQFADTQYF.

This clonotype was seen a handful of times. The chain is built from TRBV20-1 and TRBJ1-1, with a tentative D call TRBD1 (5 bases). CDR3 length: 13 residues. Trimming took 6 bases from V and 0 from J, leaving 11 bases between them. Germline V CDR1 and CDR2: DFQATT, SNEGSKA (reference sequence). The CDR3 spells CSAERGMNTEAFF. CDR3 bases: TGCAGTGCCGAGAGGGGAATGAACACTGAAGCTTTCTTT.

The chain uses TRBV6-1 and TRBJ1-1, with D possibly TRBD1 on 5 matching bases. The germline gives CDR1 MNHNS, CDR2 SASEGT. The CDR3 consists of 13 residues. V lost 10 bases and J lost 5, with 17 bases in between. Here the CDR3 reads CATQTVLGTEAFF. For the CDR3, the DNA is TGTGCCACCCAGACAGTTCTCGGGACTGAAGCTTTCTTT.

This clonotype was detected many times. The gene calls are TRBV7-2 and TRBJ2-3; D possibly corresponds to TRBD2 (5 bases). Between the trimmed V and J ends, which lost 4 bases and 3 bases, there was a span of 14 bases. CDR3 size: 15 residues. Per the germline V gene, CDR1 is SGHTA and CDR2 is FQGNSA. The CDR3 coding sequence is TGTGCCAGCAGCTCTGGAACCCCGGGGACAGATACGCAGTATTTT. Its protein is CASSSGTPGTDTQYF.

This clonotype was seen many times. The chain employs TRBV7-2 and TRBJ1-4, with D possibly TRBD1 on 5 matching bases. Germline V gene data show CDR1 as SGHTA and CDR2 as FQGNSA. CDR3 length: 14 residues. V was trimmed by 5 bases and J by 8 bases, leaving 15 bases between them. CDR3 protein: CASSPRGSREKLFF. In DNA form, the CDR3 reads TGTGCCAGCAGCCCTAGGGGTAGTCGGGAAAAACTGTTTTTT.

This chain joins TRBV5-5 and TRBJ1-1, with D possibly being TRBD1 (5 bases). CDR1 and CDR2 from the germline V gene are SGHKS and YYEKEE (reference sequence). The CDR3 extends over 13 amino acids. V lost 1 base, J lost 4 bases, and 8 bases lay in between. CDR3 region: CASSLYDSTEAFF. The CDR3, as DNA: TGTGCCAGCAGCTTGTACGACAGCACTGAAGCTTTCTTT.

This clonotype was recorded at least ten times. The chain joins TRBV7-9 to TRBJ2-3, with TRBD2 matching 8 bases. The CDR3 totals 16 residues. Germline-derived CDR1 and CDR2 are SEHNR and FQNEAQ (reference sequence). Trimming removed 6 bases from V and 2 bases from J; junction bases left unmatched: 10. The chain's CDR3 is CASSDGTRGYTDTQYF. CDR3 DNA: TGTGCCAGCAGTGATGGGACTAGGGGATACACAGATACGCAGTATTTT.

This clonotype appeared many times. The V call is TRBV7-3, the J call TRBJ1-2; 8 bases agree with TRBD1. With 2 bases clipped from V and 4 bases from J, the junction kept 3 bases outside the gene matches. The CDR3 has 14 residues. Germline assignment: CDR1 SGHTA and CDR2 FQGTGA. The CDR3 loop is CASSLDRGSYGYTF. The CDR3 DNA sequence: TGTGCCAGCAGCTTAGACAGGGGAAGCTATGGCTACACCTTC.

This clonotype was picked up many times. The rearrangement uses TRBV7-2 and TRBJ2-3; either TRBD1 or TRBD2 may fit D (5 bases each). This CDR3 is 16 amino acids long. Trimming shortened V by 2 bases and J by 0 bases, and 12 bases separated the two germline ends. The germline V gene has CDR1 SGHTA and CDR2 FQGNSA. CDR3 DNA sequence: TGTGCCAGCAGCTTACGAGGGGCCGCTAGCACAGATACGCAGTATTTT. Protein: CASSLRGAASTDTQYF.

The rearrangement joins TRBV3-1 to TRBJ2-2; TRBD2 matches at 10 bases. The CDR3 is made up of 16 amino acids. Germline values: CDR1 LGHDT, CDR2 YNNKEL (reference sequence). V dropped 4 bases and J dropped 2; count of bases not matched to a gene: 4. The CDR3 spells CASSRTSGTNTGELFF. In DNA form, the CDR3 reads TGTGCCAGCAGCCGTACTAGCGGGACCAACACCGGGGAGCTGTTTTTT.

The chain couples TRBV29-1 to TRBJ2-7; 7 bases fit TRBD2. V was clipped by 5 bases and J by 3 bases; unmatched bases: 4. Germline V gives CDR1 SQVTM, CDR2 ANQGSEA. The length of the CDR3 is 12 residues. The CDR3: CSVTAGVYEQYF. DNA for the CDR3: TGCAGCGTTACGGCGGGGGTCTACGAGCAGTACTTC.

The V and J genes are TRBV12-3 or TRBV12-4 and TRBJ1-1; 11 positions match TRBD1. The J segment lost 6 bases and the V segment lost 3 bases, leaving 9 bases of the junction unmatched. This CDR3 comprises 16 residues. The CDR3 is CASSFHTGTGGAEAFF. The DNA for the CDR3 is TGTGCCAGCAGTTTCCACACCGGGACAGGGGGAGCTGAAGCTTTCTTT.

The CDR3 reads CAWSEKREFETQYF. CDR3 in DNA: TGTGCCTGGAGTGAGAAGCGGGAGTTTGAGACCCAGTACTTC. The chain combines TRBV30 with TRBJ2-5; the match to TRBD2 covers 8 bases. This CDR3 region has 14 residues. Germline trimming cut 1 base from V and 5 bases from J; bases unmatched to any gene: 6. CDR1 and CDR2 (germline): GTSNPN, SVGIG (reference sequence).